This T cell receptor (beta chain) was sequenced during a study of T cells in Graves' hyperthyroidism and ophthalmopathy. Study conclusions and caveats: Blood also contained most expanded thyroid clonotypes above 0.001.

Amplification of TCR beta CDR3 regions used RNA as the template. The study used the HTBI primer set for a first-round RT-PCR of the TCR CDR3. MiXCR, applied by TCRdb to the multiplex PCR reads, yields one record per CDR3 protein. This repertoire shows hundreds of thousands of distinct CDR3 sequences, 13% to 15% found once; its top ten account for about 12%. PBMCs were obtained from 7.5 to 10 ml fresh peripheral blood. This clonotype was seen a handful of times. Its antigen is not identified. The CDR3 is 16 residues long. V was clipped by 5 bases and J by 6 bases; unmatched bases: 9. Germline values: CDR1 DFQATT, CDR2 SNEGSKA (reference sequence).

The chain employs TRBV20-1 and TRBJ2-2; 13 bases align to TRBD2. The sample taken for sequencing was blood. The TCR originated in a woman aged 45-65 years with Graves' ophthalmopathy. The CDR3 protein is CSAPISGLAGSGELFF. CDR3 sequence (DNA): TGCAGTGCTCCGATATCGGGACTAGCGGGATCCGGGGAGCTGTTTTTT.